This T cell receptor (beta chain) originates from a study of T cell changes during pregnancy in multiple sclerosis. Clones were read by immunoSEQ multiplex PCR, and TCRdb kept only the in-frame ones, dropping some. The data hold fewer than 65,000 clones, with roughly nine tenths observed a single time. The length of the CDR3 is 14 residues. In germline, CDR1 is SGHRS, CDR2 YFSETQ. V was trimmed by 3 bases and J by 3 bases, leaving 13 bases between them. This sequence joins TRBV5-1 and TRBJ2-7; unclear D gene. The source material was CD8+ T cells from peripheral blood mononuclear cells, sampled after pregnancy. The TCR was taken from a female donor with multiple sclerosis, enrolled in a pregnancy study. CDR3 sequence reads: CASSWVPAGYEQYF. The CDR3 bases are TGCGCCAGCAGCTGGGTACCGGCAGGCTACGAGCAGTACTTC.